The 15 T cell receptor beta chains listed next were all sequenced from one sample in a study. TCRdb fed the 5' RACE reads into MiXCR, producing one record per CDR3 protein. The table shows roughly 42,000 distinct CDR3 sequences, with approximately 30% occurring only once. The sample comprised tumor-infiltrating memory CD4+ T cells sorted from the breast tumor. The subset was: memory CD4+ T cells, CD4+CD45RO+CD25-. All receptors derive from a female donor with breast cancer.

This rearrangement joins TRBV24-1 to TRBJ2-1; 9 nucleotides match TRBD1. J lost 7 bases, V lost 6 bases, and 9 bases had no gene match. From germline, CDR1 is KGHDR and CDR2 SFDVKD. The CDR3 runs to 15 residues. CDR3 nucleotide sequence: TGTGCCACCAGTCCCCGGGACAGGGCGGAGAATGAGCAGTTCTTC. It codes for CATSPRDRAENEQFF.

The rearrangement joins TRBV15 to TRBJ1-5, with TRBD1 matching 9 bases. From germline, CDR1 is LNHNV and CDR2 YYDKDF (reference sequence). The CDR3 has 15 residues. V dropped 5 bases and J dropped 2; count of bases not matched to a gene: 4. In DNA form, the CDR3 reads TGTGCCACCAGCCCCCGGGACAGGGGCAATCAGCCCCAGCATTTT. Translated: CATSPRDRGNQPQHF.

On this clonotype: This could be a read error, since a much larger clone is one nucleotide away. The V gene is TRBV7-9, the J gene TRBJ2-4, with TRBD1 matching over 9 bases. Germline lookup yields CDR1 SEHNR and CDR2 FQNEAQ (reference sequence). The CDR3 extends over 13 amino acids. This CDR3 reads CVSSSDRGGGQYF. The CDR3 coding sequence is TGTGTCAGCAGCTCGGACAGGGGAGGGGGTCAGTACTTC.

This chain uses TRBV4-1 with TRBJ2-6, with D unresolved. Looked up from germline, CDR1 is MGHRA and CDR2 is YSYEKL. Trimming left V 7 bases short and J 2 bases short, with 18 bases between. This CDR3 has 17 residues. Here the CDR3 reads CASTPGPESAGANVLTF. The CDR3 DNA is TGCGCCAGCACCCCGGGCCCCGAGTCCGCTGGGGCCAACGTCCTGACTTTC.

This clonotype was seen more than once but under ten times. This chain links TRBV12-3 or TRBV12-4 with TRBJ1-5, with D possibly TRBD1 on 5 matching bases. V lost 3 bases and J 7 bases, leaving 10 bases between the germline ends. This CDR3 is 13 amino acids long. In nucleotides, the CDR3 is TGTGCCAGCAGTTTGGGGGGTGGCCAGCCCCAGCATTTT. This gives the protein CASSLGGGQPQHF.

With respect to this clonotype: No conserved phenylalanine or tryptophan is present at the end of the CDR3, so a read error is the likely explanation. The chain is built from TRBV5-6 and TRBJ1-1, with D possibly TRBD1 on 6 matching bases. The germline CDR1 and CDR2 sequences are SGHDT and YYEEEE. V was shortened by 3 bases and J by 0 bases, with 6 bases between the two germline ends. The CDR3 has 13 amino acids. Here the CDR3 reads CASSWDMNTEAFL. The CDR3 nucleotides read TGTGCCAGCAGCTGGGACATGAACACTGAAGCTTTCCTT.

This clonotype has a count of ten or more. CDR3 sequence reads: CASSQDEDITPYEQYF. As DNA, the CDR3 is TGTGCCAGCAGCCAAGATGAGGACATAACCCCCTACGAGCAGTACTTC. The chain uses TRBV4-2 and TRBJ2-7, with D possibly matching TRBD1 (5 bases). Trimming pared 0 bases from V and 2 bases from J, leaving 14 bases between. Germline loops: CDR1 LGHNA, CDR2 YNFKEQ. This CDR3 has 16 residues.

The CDR3 loop reads CASSDGYPNNEQFF. CDR3 DNA: TGTGCCAGCAGTGACGGGTATCCCAACAATGAGCAGTTCTTC. The rearrangement joins TRBV2 to TRBJ2-1; D call uncertain. In germline, CDR1 is SNHLY, CDR2 FYNNEI. The ends were cut back, 3 bases at V and 5 bases at J, with 11 bases in the middle. This CDR3 has 14 amino acids.

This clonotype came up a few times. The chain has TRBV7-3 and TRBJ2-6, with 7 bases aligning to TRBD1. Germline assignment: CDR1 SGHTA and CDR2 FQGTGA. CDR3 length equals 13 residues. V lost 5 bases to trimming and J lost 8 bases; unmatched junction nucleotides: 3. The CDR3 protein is CASSERGPNVLTF. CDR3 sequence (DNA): TGTGCCAGCAGCGAGAGGGGGCCCAACGTCCTGACTTTC. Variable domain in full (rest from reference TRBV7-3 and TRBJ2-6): GAGVSQTPSNKVTEKGKYVELRCDPISGHTALYWYRQSLGQGPEFLIYFQGTGAADDSGLPNDRFFAVRPEGSVSTLKIQRTERGDSAVYLCASSERGPNVLTFGAGSRLTVL.

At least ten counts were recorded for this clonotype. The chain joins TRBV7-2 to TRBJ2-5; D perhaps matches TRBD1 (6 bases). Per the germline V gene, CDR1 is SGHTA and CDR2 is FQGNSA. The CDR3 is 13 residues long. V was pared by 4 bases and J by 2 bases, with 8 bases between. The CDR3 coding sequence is TGTGCCAGCAGCTCGGGACAACAAGAGACCCAGTACTTC. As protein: CASSSGQQETQYF.

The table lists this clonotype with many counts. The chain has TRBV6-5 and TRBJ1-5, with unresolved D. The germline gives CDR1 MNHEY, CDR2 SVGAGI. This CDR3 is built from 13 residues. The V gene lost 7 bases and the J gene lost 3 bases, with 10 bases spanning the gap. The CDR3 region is CASTEGNNQPQHF. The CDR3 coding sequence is TGTGCCAGCACCGAGGGTAACAATCAGCCCCAGCATTTT.

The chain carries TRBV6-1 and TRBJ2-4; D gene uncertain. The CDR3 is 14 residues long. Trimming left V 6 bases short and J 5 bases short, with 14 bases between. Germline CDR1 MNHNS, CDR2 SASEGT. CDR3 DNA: TGTGCCAGCAGAAATACACGGGTGGAAAACATTCAGTACTTC. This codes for CASRNTRVENIQYF.

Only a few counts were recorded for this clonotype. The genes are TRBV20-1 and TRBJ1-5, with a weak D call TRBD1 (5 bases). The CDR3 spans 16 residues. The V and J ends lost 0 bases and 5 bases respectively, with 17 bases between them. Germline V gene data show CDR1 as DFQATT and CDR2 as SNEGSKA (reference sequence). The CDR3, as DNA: TGCAGTGCTAGAGATCTCGCAGGGCTAGGGGATCAGCCCCAGCATTTT. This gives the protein CSARDLAGLGDQPQHF.

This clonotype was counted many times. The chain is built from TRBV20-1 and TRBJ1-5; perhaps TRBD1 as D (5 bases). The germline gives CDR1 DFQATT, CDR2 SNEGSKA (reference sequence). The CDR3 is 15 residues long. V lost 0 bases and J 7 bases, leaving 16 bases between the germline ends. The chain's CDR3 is CSARDRRGAGQPQHF. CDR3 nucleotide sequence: TGCAGTGCTAGAGATCGGAGAGGGGCAGGGCAGCCCCAGCATTTT.

The CDR3 DNA sequence: TGCAGCGTTAGGGCGCCGGGACAACGCACCGGGGAGCTGTTTTTT. The encoded protein is CSVRAPGQRTGELFF. The gene calls are TRBV29-1 and TRBJ2-2, with D maybe TRBD1 (6 bases). Trimming stripped 5 bases from V and 4 bases from J, with 17 bases between. The CDR3 is 15 residues long. From germline, CDR1 is SQVTM and CDR2 ANQGSEA.